A selection of T cell receptor beta chains follows, all from one sample in a study of T cells after yellow fever vaccination. TCRdb independently ran MiXCR on the 5' RACE reads; one entry per CDR3 protein. The sample records 150,000 or so distinct CDR3 sequences, under 7% being singletons. The material was CD4+ T cells sorted from PBMCs, obtained 10 days after the yellow fever booster vaccination. The source of these receptors is a man younger than 40 who received the YFV17D yellow fever vaccine. Each CDR3 is given with its conserved first and last residue. A D gene is named only where the DNA matches it firmly. The size field is filled for only some rows; it gives once, few, many or a size class.

size	V	D	J	CDR3	DNA
.	TRBV5-1	TRBD1	TRBJ1-3	CASSLVLDREHISGNTIYF	TGCGCCAGCAGCTTGGTTTTGGACAGGGAACATATCTCTGGAAACACCATATATTTT
few	TRBV5-1	TRBD1	TRBJ2-5	CASSLGGQGFETQYF	TGCGCCAGCAGCTTGGGGGGACAGGGTTTCGAGACCCAGTACTTC
few	TRBV7-2	.	TRBJ2-7	CASSFQQGPYEQYF	TGTGCCAGCAGCTTCCAACAGGGTCCCTACGAGCAGTACTTC
many	TRBV6-2/TRBV6-3	.	TRBJ2-1	CASRKVNNEQFF	TGTGCCAGCAGAAAGGTTAACAATGAGCAGTTCTTC
many	TRBV5-1	.	TRBJ1-4	CASSSDPGGTEKLFF	TGCGCCAGCAGCTCGGACCCTGGAGGTACTGAAAAACTGTTTTTT
.	TRBV29-1	.	TRBJ1-3	CSVEDRQGGNTIYF	TGCAGCGTTGAAGATCGCCAGGGTGGAAACACCATATATTTT
many	TRBV24-1	TRBD1	TRBJ2-1	CATSAGGSYNEQFF	TGTGCCACCAGTGCAGGGGGCTCCTACAATGAGCAGTTCTTC
many	TRBV24-1	TRBD2	TRBJ2-1	CATSDPNSGRAWNEQFF	TGTGCCACCAGTGACCCAAATAGCGGGAGGGCGTGGAATGAGCAGTTCTTC
many	TRBV12-3/TRBV12-4	.	TRBJ2-5	CASSLARGQETQYF	TGTGCCAGCAGTTTAGCGAGGGGTCAAGAGACCCAGTACTTC
.	TRBV7-8	.	TRBJ2-2	CASSRERHTGELFF	TGTGCCAGCAGCCGGGAGAGGCATACCGGGGAGCTGTTTTTT
many	TRBV23-1	.	TRBJ2-3	CASSQRHPEHTDTQYF	TGCGCCAGCAGTCAGCGACACCCGGAGCACACAGATACGCAGTATTTT
many	TRBV6-2/TRBV6-3	TRBD2	TRBJ2-1	CASSYQAGGTYNEQFF	TGTGCCAGCAGTTATCAGGCGGGAGGAACCTACAATGAGCAGTTCTTC
many	TRBV12-3/TRBV12-4	.	TRBJ2-3	CASSRRSDTQYF	TGTGCCAGCAGTCGGAGGTCAGATACGCAGTATTTT
many	TRBV5-1	.	TRBJ2-5	CASSLGRAETQYF	TGCGCCAGCAGCTTGGGGAGGGCCGAGACCCAGTACTTC
many	TRBV25-1	TRBD2	TRBJ2-1	CASSRMGGYEQFF	TGTGCCAGCAGTCGAATGGGGGGGTACGAGCAGTTCTTC
many	TRBV10-1	.	TRBJ2-6	CARPRWEGANVLTF	TGCGCCAGACCCAGGTGGGAGGGGGCCAACGTCCTGACTTTC
many	TRBV14	.	TRBJ1-2	CASSQDRARRRYGYTF	TGTGCCAGCAGCCAAGATAGGGCCAGGCGGAGATATGGCTACACCTTC
many	TRBV28	TRBD1	TRBJ1-5	CASTGTDRNQPQHF	TGTGCCAGCACCGGGACAGACCGCAATCAGCCCCAGCATTTT
.	TRBV3-1	.	TRBJ1-2	CASSGRQDPLNGGTF	TGTGCCAGCAGCGGACGACAGGACCCTCTCAATGGGGGCACCTTC
many	TRBV29-1	.	TRBJ1-2	CSVGDRNGYTF	TGCAGCGTTGGAGACAGGAATGGCTACACCTTC
many	TRBV3-1	.	TRBJ2-1	CASTPGIGSSYNEQFF	TGTGCCAGCACCCCTGGGATAGGGAGCTCCTACAATGAGCAGTTCTTC
many	TRBV5-1	TRBD2	TRBJ2-7	CASSLGAGEQYF	TGCGCCAGCAGCTTAGGAGCGGGAGAGCAGTACTTC
many	TRBV5-1	TRBD2	TRBJ2-1	CASSPWASGYNEQFF	TGCGCCAGCAGTCCTTGGGCTAGCGGCTACAATGAGCAGTTCTTC
many	TRBV7-9	.	TRBJ2-5	CASSLRWLGKAQETQYF	TGTGCCAGCAGTCTAAGATGGTTGGGGAAGGCCCAAGAGACCCAGTACTTC
few	TRBV20-1	.	TRBJ2-6	CSASRRGSGANVLTF	TGCAGTGCTAGCCGTAGGGGCTCTGGGGCCAACGTCCTGACTTTC
.	TRBV6-5	TRBD1	TRBJ1-6	CATTDRVDSPLHF	TGTGCCACCACCGACAGGGTTGATTCACCCCTCCACTTT
many	TRBV28	.	TRBJ2-7	CASRVQGYEQYF	TGTGCCAGCAGGGTCCAGGGATACGAGCAGTACTTC
many	TRBV10-3	TRBD2	TRBJ2-6	CAISESVGTSGNPLTGANVLTF	TGTGCCATCAGTGAGTCGGTTGGGACTAGCGGGAACCCGCTAACTGGGGCCAACGTCCTGACTTTC
many	TRBV29-1	.	TRBJ1-4	CSVRGDLNEKLFF	TGCAGCGTGAGAGGGGACCTGAATGAAAAACTGTTTTTT
few	TRBV9	.	TRBJ1-5	CASSASTNQPQHF	TGTGCCAGCAGCGCTAGTACAAATCAGCCCCAGCATTTT
.	TRBV7-3	.	TRBJ1-5	CASSFSPDQPQHF	TGTGCCAGCAGCTTCTCGCCCGATCAGCCCCAGCATTTT
many	TRBV27	TRBD2	TRBJ2-1	CASKDLAGVVNEQFF	TGTGCCAGCAAGGACTTAGCGGGAGTTGTGAATGAGCAGTTCTTC